The source of this T cell receptor (beta chain) is a study of control samples from healthy donors and cancer patients. Germline CDR1 and CDR2: SQVTM and ANQGSEA. V gave up 4 bases and J gave up 3 bases, with 15 bases separating them. This CDR3 comprises 14 residues. Method: immunoSEQ multiplex PCR; TCRdb's copy keeps in-frame clones and lacks some. Here the sample spans about 60,000 clones, around 96% being singletons. Sequencing was performed on blood. The source of this sequence is a woman younger than 35 in good health. The rearrangement links TRBV29-1 to TRBJ1-2, with D uncertain. Written as DNA, the CDR3 is TGCAGCGTTGTCCCACCGGGGTGGGACTATGGCTACACCTTC. Protein sequence: CSVVPPGWDYGYTF.